This entry describes one TCR beta chain. What it binds is not known. Built from TCR beta cDNA, the libraries had unique molecular identifiers in them. One entry per CDR3 protein results from TCRdb running MiXCR on the PCR reads. The data contain hundreds of thousands of distinct CDR3 sequences, roughly 58% of them singletons. The entry originates in a study of post-analysis software for immune sequencing data. Study-wide findings and caveats: Same-batch samples co-clustered strongly by F measure. Multiple sclerosis patients showed significantly lower normalized Chao1 diversity than controls did.

The specimen was blood. This TCR came from a girl aged 10 to 17 with multiple sclerosis.

The DNA of the CDR3 is TGCAGCGTGAAGGACCCCTACGAGCAGTACTTC. Its protein is CSVKDPYEQYF. The J gene is TRBJ2-7, the V gene TRBV29-1; D is undetermined. The germline gives CDR1 SQVTM, CDR2 ANQGSEA. The CDR3 extends over 11 amino acids. V lost 6 bases, J lost 2 bases, and 8 bases lay in between.